This T cell receptor (beta chain) is from a study of molecular identifiers for immune sequencing clone quantification. Study-wide findings and caveats: Over 97% of effector molecules, but under 1% in naive cells, were held by clones with more than 20 RNA copies.

TCRdb ran MiXCR on the PCR reads and lists one entry per CDR3 protein. This sample has a few hundred thousand distinct CDR3 sequences; over 20% occur once, and the top ten carry about 0.84%. This CDR3 has 17 amino acids. Germline V gene sequence: CDR1 KGHDR, CDR2 SFDVKD. Between the trimmed V and J ends, which lost 4 bases and 3 bases, there was a span of 17 bases. Remarks on this clonotype: Its specificity is unknown. The conserved phenylalanine or tryptophan normally closing the CDR3 is absent here, so this likely arose from a read error.

The chain links TRBV24-1 to TRBJ2-2, with D perhaps TRBD1 or TRBD2 (5 bases each). The sequencing sample was made of naive CD8+ T cells from blood, with Jurkat cell RNA spiked in. Subset given: FACS-sorted CD8+CD4-CCR7+CD45RA+ naive T cells. The sequence was collected from a human donor in good health. Some libraries in this study had Jurkat cell RNA spiked in. CDR3 loop: CATSDPFWDHDTGELFS. The DNA for the CDR3 is TGTGCCACCAGTGACCCATTTTGGGACCACGACACCGGGGAGCTGTTTTCT.